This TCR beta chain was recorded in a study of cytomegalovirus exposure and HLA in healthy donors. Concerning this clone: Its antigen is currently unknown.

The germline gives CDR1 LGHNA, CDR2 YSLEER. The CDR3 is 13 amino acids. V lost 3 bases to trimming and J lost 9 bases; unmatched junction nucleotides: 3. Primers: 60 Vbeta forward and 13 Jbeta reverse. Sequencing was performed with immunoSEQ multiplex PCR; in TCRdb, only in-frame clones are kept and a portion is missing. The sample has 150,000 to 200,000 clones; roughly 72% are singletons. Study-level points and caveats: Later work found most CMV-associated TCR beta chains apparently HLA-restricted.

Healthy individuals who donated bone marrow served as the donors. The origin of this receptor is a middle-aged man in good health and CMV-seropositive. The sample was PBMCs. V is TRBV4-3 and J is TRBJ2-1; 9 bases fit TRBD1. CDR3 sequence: CASSQGTGFEQFF. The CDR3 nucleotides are TGCGCCAGCAGCCAGGGGACAGGGTTTGAGCAGTTCTTC.